The source of this T cell receptor (beta chain) is a study of regulatory T cells in long-lasting Graves disease. There are 14 residues in the CDR3. Germline V gene data show CDR1 as KGHSH and CDR2 as LQKENI. Trimming took off 1 base at V and 1 base at J, with 7 bases between the two ends. TCR beta libraries were built with iRepertoire HTBI primers and Arm-PCR of CDR3 regions. One entry per CDR3 protein results from TCRdb running MiXCR on the multiplex PCR reads. The sample consists of approximately 250,000 distinct CDR3 sequences, about 18% of them appearing once. Time point denoted: newly diagnosed GD, antithyroid drugs for less than 3 months. From RNA extracted from PBMCs, the TCR library was made. This clonotype was recorded many times.

This sample comprised peripheral blood mononuclear cells (PBMCs), obtained at new diagnosis, from a patient treated with antithyroid drugs. V usage is TRBV18 and J usage is TRBJ1-1; TRBD1 is a possible D gene (6 bases). The origin of this receptor is a female donor with Graves disease. The CDR3 DNA reads TGTGCCAGCTCACCACAACAGGGGAACACTGAAGCTTTCTTT. Its protein product is CASSPQQGNTEAFF.